Below are 8 T cell receptor beta chains sequenced from a single sample in a study of cytomegalovirus exposure and HLA in healthy donors. TCRdb's copy holds only in-frame clones and misses some; the assay was immunoSEQ multiplex PCR. The sample lists 65,000 to 95,000 clones, 90% to 95% seen once, with 3.6% in the top ten. Sample: PBMCs. Receptors originate from a woman aged 25 to 39 in good health and CMV-seronegative.

The J gene is TRBJ2-3, the V gene TRBV30; TRBD2 might be the D (6 bases). This CDR3 has 12 residues. The V end lost 2 bases, the J end lost 5 bases, and 8 bases lay between the germline ends. Germline CDR1 is GTSNPN and CDR2 is SVGIG (reference sequence). CDR3 amino acids: CAWSIAEDTQYF. The DNA for the CDR3 is TGTGCCTGGAGTATAGCGGAAGATACGCAGTATTTT. The full variable domain, rest sourced from reference TRBV30 and TRBJ2-3, is SQTIHQWPATLVQPVGSPLSLECTVEGTSNPNLYWYRQAAGRGLQLLFYSVGIGQISSEVPQNLSASRPQDRQFILSSKKLLLSDSGFYLCAWSIAEDTQYFGPGTRLTVL.

This chain connects TRBV5-6 to TRBJ1-5, with D possibly matching TRBD1 (5 bases). CDR3 length: 13 amino acids. V lost 0 bases and J lost 4, with 5 bases in between. The V gene's germline CDR1 is SGHDT and CDR2 YYEEEE. In DNA form, the CDR3 reads TGTGCCAGCAGCTTGGCAGGGAATCAGCCCCAGCATTTT. Translated: CASSLAGNQPQHF.

This clone was detected once. The chain couples TRBV18 to TRBJ1-1, with TRBD1 as a possible D gene (5 bases). With 6 bases removed from V and 1 base from J, the gap between germline ends came to 12 bases. Germline V gene sequence: CDR1 KGHSH, CDR2 LQKENI. The CDR3 consists of 14 residues. CDR3 in DNA: TGTGCCAGCTCCATATTTCAGGGGAACACTGAAGCTTTCTTT. Amino acid sequence: CASSIFQGNTEAFF.

The chain uses TRBV19 and TRBJ1-2; D is uncertain. Trimming removed 4 bases at V and 7 bases at J, with 16 bases between. The CDR3 spans 14 residues. Germline lookup yields CDR1 LNHDA and CDR2 SQIVND (reference sequence). The CDR3 bases are TGTGCCAGTAGTAGTGGGCACGGAATAGGTGGCTACACCTTC. It translates to CASSSGHGIGGYTF. Based on the CDR3 plus reference TRBV19 and TRBJ1-2, the full variable domain is DGGITQSPKYLFRKEGQNVTLSCEQNLNHDAMYWYRQDPGQGLRLIYYSQIVNDFQKGDIAEGYSVSREKKESFPLTVTSAQKNPTAFYLCASSSGHGIGGYTFGSGTRLTVV.

This chain links TRBV5-6 with TRBJ2-7, with TRBD2 matching 8 bases. The CDR3 contains 14 residues. V was pared by 5 bases and J by 2 bases, with 6 bases of the junction left unmatched. Germline CDR1 and CDR2: SGHDT and YYEEEE. The CDR3 here is CASRTSEKTYEQYF. Written as DNA, the CDR3 is TGTGCCAGCAGGACTAGCGAGAAGACCTACGAGCAGTACTTC.

This chain connects TRBV6-6 to TRBJ1-6; D gene ambiguous. Germline V CDR1 and CDR2: MNHNY, SVGAGI (reference sequence). Trimming pared 7 bases from V and 9 bases from J, leaving 16 bases between. This CDR3 is built from 14 residues. The DNA for the CDR3 is TGTGCCAGCACCCTTGCCCTGGGCAGTTCACCCCTCCACTTT. Its translation is CASTLALGSSPLHF.

The chain couples TRBV25-1 to TRBJ1-2; D remains ambiguous. Germline CDR1 MGHDK, CDR2 SYGVNS. The length of the CDR3 is 13 residues. V was clipped by 2 bases and J by 4 bases, with 8 bases between them. In nucleotides, the CDR3 is TGTGCCAGCAGTGAAGGTCAGGTCTATGGCTACACCTTC. This encodes CASSEGQVYGYTF.

J is TRBJ1-4 and V is TRBV2; D uncertain. CDR1 is SNHLY, CDR2 FYNNEI, per germline. The CDR3 loop spans 14 amino acids. With 9 bases removed from V and 0 bases from J, the gap between germline ends came to 11 bases. CDR3 nucleotides: TGTGCCAGTCGAGTCGGGGCAACTAATGAAAAACTGTTTTTT. Residues: CASRVGATNEKLFF.